This T cell receptor (beta chain) was recovered during a study of CD8 T cells in Susac syndrome. This CDR3 spans 14 amino acids. The germline gives CDR1 MNHEY, CDR2 SMNVEV (reference sequence). V lost 4 bases and J lost 2, with 10 bases in between. CD8+ and CD4+ T cells from blood underwent TCR beta sequencing, which was carried out in a high-throughput format. Study results and limitations: Clonal CD8+ expansion in Susac was highest in TEMRA cells and active patients. The total CD8+ repertoires contained approximately 16 Susac-specific public clones, and the CD8+ TEMRA repertoires contained several.

As concerns this clonotype: As yet, its antigen is unknown.

Reverse transcription of about 0.45 to 1 ug RNA was performed with random hexamers. TCRdb analysed the immunoSEQ multiplex PCR reads with MiXCR anew, one entry per CDR3 protein. The repertoire holds about 81,000 distinct CDR3 sequences, about 93% seen once, with roughly 0.97% in the top ten. This chain connects TRBV27 to TRBJ2-3, with a possible D match to TRBD2 (5 bases). This clonotype was sampled from a human donor with Susac syndrome. Material: CD8+ T cells from PBMCs. The CDR3 DNA reads TGTGCCAGCAGTTACAGCGGCTACACAGATACGCAGTATTTT. Protein sequence: CASSYSGYTDTQYF.